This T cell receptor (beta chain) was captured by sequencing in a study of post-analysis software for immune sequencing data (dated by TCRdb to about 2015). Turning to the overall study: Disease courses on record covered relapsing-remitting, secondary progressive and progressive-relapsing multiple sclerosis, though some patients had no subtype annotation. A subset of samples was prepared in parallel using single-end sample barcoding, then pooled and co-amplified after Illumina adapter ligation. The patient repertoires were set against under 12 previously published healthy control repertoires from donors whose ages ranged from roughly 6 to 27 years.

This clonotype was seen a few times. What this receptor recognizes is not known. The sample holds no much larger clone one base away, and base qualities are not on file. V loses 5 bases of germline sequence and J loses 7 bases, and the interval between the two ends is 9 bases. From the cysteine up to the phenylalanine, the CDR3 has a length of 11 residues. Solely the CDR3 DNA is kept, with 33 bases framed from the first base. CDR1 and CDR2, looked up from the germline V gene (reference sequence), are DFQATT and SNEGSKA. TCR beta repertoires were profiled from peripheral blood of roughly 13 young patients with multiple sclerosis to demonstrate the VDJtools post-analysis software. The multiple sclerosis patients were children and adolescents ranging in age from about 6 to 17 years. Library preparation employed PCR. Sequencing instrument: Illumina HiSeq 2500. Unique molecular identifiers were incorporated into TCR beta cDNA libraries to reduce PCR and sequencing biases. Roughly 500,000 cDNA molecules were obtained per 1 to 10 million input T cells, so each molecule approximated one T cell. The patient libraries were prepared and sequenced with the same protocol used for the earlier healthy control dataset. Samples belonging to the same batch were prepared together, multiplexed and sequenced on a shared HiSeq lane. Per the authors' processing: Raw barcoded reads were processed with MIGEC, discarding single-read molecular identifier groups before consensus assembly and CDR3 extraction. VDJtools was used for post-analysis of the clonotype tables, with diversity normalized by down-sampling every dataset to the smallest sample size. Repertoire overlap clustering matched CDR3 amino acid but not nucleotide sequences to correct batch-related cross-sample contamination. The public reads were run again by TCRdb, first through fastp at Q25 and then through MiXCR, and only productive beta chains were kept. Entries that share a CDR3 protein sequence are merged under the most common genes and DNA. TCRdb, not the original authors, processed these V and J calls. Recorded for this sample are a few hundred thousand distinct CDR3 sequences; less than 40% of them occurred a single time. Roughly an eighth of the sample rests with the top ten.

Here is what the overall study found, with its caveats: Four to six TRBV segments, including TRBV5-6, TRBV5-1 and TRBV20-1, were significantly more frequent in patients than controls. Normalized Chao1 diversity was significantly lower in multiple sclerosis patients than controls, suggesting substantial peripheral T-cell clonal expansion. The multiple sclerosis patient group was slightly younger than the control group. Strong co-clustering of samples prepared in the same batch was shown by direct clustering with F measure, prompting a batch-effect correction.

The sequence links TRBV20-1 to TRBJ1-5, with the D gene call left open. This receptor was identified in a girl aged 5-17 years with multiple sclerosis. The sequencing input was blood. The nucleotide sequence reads TGCAGTGCTCCCTTAGGACAGCCCCAGCATTTT. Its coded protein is CSAPLGQPQHF.